Below are 16 T cell receptor beta chains sequenced from a single sample in a study of OX40 agonist ivuxolimab in advanced cancers. Assay: immunoSEQ multiplex PCR; the TCRdb copy retains only in-frame clones and omits some. The data show around 20,000 clones, with more than 65% seen just once and roughly 19% held by the top ten. The sample was CD4+ or CD8+ T cells sorted from blood, taken in a trial of the OX40 agonist ivuxolimab. Source of these receptors: an adult with an advanced solid tumor such as melanoma, head and neck, liver or kidney cancer.

By sample share, this clone is medium-sized. V and J are TRBV20-1 and TRBJ1-2; D ambiguous. Germline V CDR1 and CDR2: DFQATT, SNEGSKA (reference sequence). The CDR3 spans 10 residues. Deletions cut 3 bases from V and 7 bases from J, with 6 bases between. For the CDR3, the DNA is TGCAGTGCTAGTGATGGTGGCTACACCTTC. Amino acid sequence: CSASDGGYTF.

The chain employs TRBV5-6 and TRBJ2-3, with a weak D call TRBD1 (6 bases). Trimming pared 5 bases from V and 8 bases from J, leaving 18 bases between. The CDR3 runs 14 residues. CDR1 is SGHDT and CDR2 is YYEEEE in the germline V gene. The CDR3 here is CASSPPQGRGTQYF. The CDR3 DNA is TGTGCCAGCAGTCCACCACAGGGTCGCGGTACGCAGTATTTT.

V usage is TRBV2 and J usage is TRBJ2-7; 7 positions agree with TRBD1. Germline CDR1 is SNHLY and CDR2 is FYNNEI. J gave up 3 bases and V 10 bases, and 9 bases lay outside the gene matches. The CDR3 spans 13 residues. The CDR3 loop reads CATLNRGLYEQYF. The CDR3 bases are TGTGCCACCTTGAACAGGGGTCTCTACGAGCAGTACTTC. The whole variable domain, remainder taken from reference TRBV2 and TRBJ2-7, is EPEVTQTPSHQVTQMGQEVILRCVPISNHLYFYWYRQILGQKVEFLVSFYNNEISEKSEIFDDQFSVERPDGSNFTLKIRSTKLEDSAMYFCATLNRGLYEQYFGPGTRLTVT.

The V and J genes are TRBV7-9 and TRBJ1-6, with 7 positions matching TRBD1. The V and J ends lost 5 bases and 9 bases, in that order; junction bases with no gene match: 10. This CDR3 has 15 residues. CDR1 and CDR2 from the germline V gene are SEHNR and FQNEAQ (reference sequence). CDR3 bases: TGTGCCAGCAGCACCACGGACAGGCTAGGTTCACCCCTCCACTTT. Translating it yields CASSTTDRLGSPLHF.

This clone was seen a handful of times. This sequence joins TRBV7-9 and TRBJ2-1; 7 bases match TRBD2. From germline, CDR1 is SEHNR and CDR2 FQNEAQ (reference sequence). V shed 0 bases and J 1 base; nucleotides not matched to a gene: 12. The CDR3 runs 19 residues. The CDR3 loop reads CASSLAALAALKSYNEQFF. In DNA form, the CDR3 reads TGTGCCAGCAGCTTAGCGGCCCTAGCGGCCCTCAAGTCCTACAATGAGCAGTTCTTC.

This sequence joins TRBV28 and TRBJ2-1; 8 bases are shared with TRBD2. CDR1 is MDHEN and CDR2 is SYDVKM in the germline V gene. The V gene end was trimmed by 6 bases and the J gene end by 4 bases; junction bases not matched to a gene: 11. CDR3 length: 16 residues. The CDR3, as DNA: TGTGCCAGCAGCCCGGGAGGGGACACCCTTTACAATGAGCAGTTCTTC. Encoded protein: CASSPGGDTLYNEQFF.

This rearrangement joins TRBV5-1 to TRBJ2-7; 7 bases match TRBD1. The V gene's germline CDR1 is SGHRS and CDR2 YFSETQ. With V trimmed by 4 bases and J by 3 bases, 7 bases remained unmatched. There are 14 residues in the CDR3. The DNA for the CDR3 is TGCGCCAGCAGCCCTCCCCGGGACAGCTACGAGCAGTACTTC. It is translated as CASSPPRDSYEQYF.

The CDR3 protein is CATEPYQGAGEKLFF. DNA for the CDR3: TGTGCCACCGAGCCGTACCAGGGGGCAGGTGAAAAACTGTTTTTT. The rearrangement links TRBV6-1 to TRBJ1-4; 8 nucleotides agree with TRBD1. V lost 10 bases to trimming and J lost 7 bases; unmatched junction nucleotides: 14. Germline V gene sequence: CDR1 MNHNS, CDR2 SASEGT. The length of the CDR3 is 15 residues.

By share of the sample, this clone is medium-sized. V is TRBV4-1 and J is TRBJ1-1, with D hard to call. Deletions cut 4 bases from V and 1 base from J, with 13 bases between. This CDR3 comprises 15 residues. CDR1 and CDR2 from the germline V gene are MGHRA and YSYEKL. CDR3 bases: TGCGCCAGCAGCCCCATGGTGTCGGAGAACACTGAAGCTTTCTTT. Its protein product is CASSPMVSENTEAFF.

The chain uses TRBV6-6 and TRBJ1-2, with D perhaps matching TRBD1 (6 bases). Trimming stripped 11 bases from V and 3 bases from J, with 13 bases between. From germline, CDR1 is MNHNY and CDR2 SVGAGI (reference sequence). The CDR3 sequence is 12 residues long. The CDR3 sequence is CACKGEDYGYTF. The CDR3 nucleotides read TGTGCCTGCAAGGGGGAGGACTATGGCTACACCTTC.

This clone was seen just once. This chain links TRBV5-5 with TRBJ2-5; D gene uncertain. The end of the DNA fits TRBJ2-7 better, so the J call may be wrong. This CDR3 spans 14 amino acids. Germline values: CDR1 SGHKS, CDR2 YYEKEE (reference sequence). This CDR3 reads CASSRTTSSYEQYF. The CDR3 region has the DNA TGTGCCAGCAGCCGAACTACCTCCTCCTACGAGCAGTACTTC.

The chain recombines TRBV9 with TRBJ2-7; 7 positions agree with TRBD1. J lost 4 bases, V lost 3 bases, and 7 bases had no gene match. The CDR3 is 14 amino acids. The germline gives CDR1 SGDLS, CDR2 YYNGEE. CDR3 nucleotide sequence: TGTGCCAGCAGCGCCCAACAGGGGAGTTACGAGCAGTACTTC. It yields the protein CASSAQQGSYEQYF.

This chain links TRBV27 with TRBJ1-1; D is possibly TRBD1 (5 bases). Germline V CDR1 and CDR2: MNHEY, SMNVEV (reference sequence). Trimming left V 5 bases short and J 1 base short, with 8 bases between. CDR3 size: 13 residues. Here the CDR3 reads CASSLGGNTEAFF. The CDR3 nucleotides read TGTGCCAGCAGTCTGGGGGGGAACACTGAAGCTTTCTTT.

This chain links TRBV9 with TRBJ2-1; 10 bases are shared with TRBD2. Germline CDR1 and CDR2: SGDLS and YYNGEE. Trimming took 1 base from V and 2 from J; bases not matched to a gene: 0. CDR3 length equals 15 residues. The CDR3 sequence: CASSVLAGAYNEQFF. CDR3 DNA: TGTGCCAGCAGCGTACTAGCGGGAGCCTACAATGAGCAGTTCTTC.

V and J are TRBV28 and TRBJ2-1; D uncertain. The CDR3 loop spans 11 amino acids. Per the germline V gene, CDR1 is MDHEN and CDR2 is SYDVKM. With 4 bases removed from V and 9 bases from J, the gap between germline ends came to 7 bases. CDR3 sequence: CASSWVGEQFF. CDR3 in DNA: TGTGCCAGCAGTTGGGTTGGTGAGCAGTTCTTC.

This rearrangement joins TRBV19 to TRBJ2-1, with 11 bases fitting TRBD1. From germline, CDR1 is LNHDA and CDR2 SQIVND (reference sequence). The CDR3 sequence is 15 residues long. J gave up 5 bases and V 5 bases, and 5 bases lay outside the gene matches. The CDR3 coding sequence is TGTGCCAGTAGTCTCGGACAGGGGGCGAACAATGAGCAGTTCTTC. As protein: CASSLGQGANNEQFF.